These 12 T cell receptor beta chains were all obtained from the same sample, sequenced in a study of blood T cell repertoires in COVID-19. Assay used: immunoSEQ multiplex PCR; TCRdb lists only in-frame clones, some missing. The sample lists 140,000 to 150,000 clones, 80% to 90% occurring once. The sample comprised peripheral blood. The origin of the receptors is a man younger than 35 with COVID-19, enrolled during active disease.

The CDR3 region has the DNA TGTGCCAGCAGTGAAGGACTAGCGTACACCCTACAAGAGACCCAGTACTTC. The encoded protein is CASSEGLAYTLQETQYF. This chain joins TRBV6-1 and TRBJ2-5, with 8 nucleotides matching TRBD2. The V and J ends lost 1 base and 2 bases, in that order; junction bases with no gene match: 9. Germline-derived CDR1 and CDR2 are MNHNS and SASEGT. The CDR3 loop spans 17 amino acids.

The rearrangement joins TRBV5-8 to TRBJ2-3; the D is unclear. Between the trimmed V and J ends, which lost 2 bases and 5 bases, there was a span of 12 bases. CDR3 length: 14 residues. The V gene's germline CDR1 is SGHTS and CDR2 YDEGEE. CDR3 coding DNA: TGTGCCAGCAGCTTTGGCCGCGGTCTAGATACGCAGTATTTT. It encodes CASSFGRGLDTQYF.

The chain recombines TRBV30 with TRBJ1-1; D not resolved. Germline values: CDR1 GTSNPN, CDR2 SVGIG (reference sequence). Trimming took 2 bases from V and 6 from J, leaving 7 bases between them. This CDR3 has 11 residues. CDR3 in amino acids: CAWSSTPEAFF. The CDR3 DNA reads as TGTGCCTGGAGTTCGACTCCTGAAGCTTTCTTT. The full variable domain, completed using reference TRBV30 and TRBJ1-1, is SQTIHQWPATLVQPVGSPLSLECTVEGTSNPNLYWYRQAAGRGLQLLFYSVGIGQISSEVPQNLSASRPQDRQFILSSKKLLLSDSGFYLCAWSSTPEAFFGQGTRLTVV.

This chain joins TRBV27 and TRBJ1-1; D not resolved. The V end was cut by 0 bases, the J end by 0 bases, with 8 bases between. The CDR3 consists of 15 residues. Looked up from germline, CDR1 is MNHEY and CDR2 is SMNVEV (reference sequence). The CDR3 is CASSLSRNMNTEAFF. The CDR3 DNA reads TGTGCCAGCAGTTTATCCAGAAACATGAACACTGAAGCTTTCTTT.

The CDR3 spells CASSWGLHTYEQFF. In DNA, the CDR3 is TGTGCCAGTAGTTGGGGACTACACACGTATGAGCAGTTCTTC. V gene TRBV19 combines with J gene TRBJ2-1; 7 bases are shared with TRBD2. This CDR3 comprises 14 residues. V lost 5 bases to trimming and J lost 8 bases; unmatched junction nucleotides: 9. Germline V gene data show CDR1 as LNHDA and CDR2 as SQIVND (reference sequence).

The chain has TRBV10-1 and TRBJ2-2, with D tentatively TRBD2 (6 bases). Between the trimmed V and J ends, which lost 5 bases and 0 bases, there was a span of 10 bases. Germline assignment: CDR1 WNHNN and CDR2 SYGVQD (reference sequence). The CDR3 extends over 15 amino acids. CDR3 region: CASSSAGPNTGELFF. The CDR3 bases are TGCGCCAGCAGTTCGGCGGGGCCGAACACCGGGGAGCTGTTTTTT.

J is TRBJ2-3 and V is TRBV6-2 or TRBV6-3; 11 bases fit TRBD1. The CDR3 is made up of 15 amino acids. The V gene's germline CDR1 is MNHEY and CDR2 SVGEGT. The V segment lost 0 bases and the J segment 4 bases; nucleotides outside the gene matches: 0. CDR3 nucleotide sequence: TGTGCCAGCAGTTACTCGGGACAGGGGGCAGATACGCAGTATTTT. It is translated as CASSYSGQGADTQYF.

In its sample, this clone was seen once. The V and J genes are TRBV5-6 and TRBJ1-2; D might be TRBD1 (5 bases). The CDR3 is made up of 15 amino acids. V lost 3 bases to trimming and J lost 5 bases, with 17 bases between them. Germline V gives CDR1 SGHDT, CDR2 YYEEEE. CDR3 loop: CASSWVADRGYGYTF. DNA for the CDR3: TGTGCCAGCAGCTGGGTTGCCGACCGGGGGTATGGCTACACCTTC. Complete variable domain (other parts from reference TRBV5-6 and TRBJ1-2): DAGVTQSPTHLIKTRGQQVTLRCSPKSGHDTVSWYQQALGQGPQFIFQYYEEEERQRGNFPDRFSGHQFPNYSSELNVNALLLGDSALYLCASSWVADRGYGYTFGSGTRLTVV.

The V call is TRBV7-2, the J call TRBJ2-1; TRBD2 aligns across 7 bases. The CDR3 covers 16 residues. Germline CDR1 is SGHTA and CDR2 is FQGNSA. V shed 8 bases and J 6 bases; nucleotides not matched to a gene: 16. For the CDR3, the DNA is TGTGCCAGCCAACTCCGTGAGGGAGGGCCTAGCAATGAGCAGTTCTTC. Translated, it gives CASQLREGGPSNEQFF. Together with reference TRBV7-2 and TRBJ2-1, the CDR3 gives the full variable domain: GAGVSQSPSNKVTEKGKDVELRCDPISGHTALYWYRQSLGQGLEFLIYFQGNSAPDKSGLPSDRFSAERTGGSVSTLTIQRTQQEDSAVYLCASQLREGGPSNEQFFGPGTRLTVL.

The J gene is TRBJ2-6, the V gene TRBV7-3; 9 bases align to TRBD1. The CDR3 extends over 19 amino acids. Germline lookup yields CDR1 SGHTA and CDR2 FQGTGA. V was pared by 5 bases and J by 4 bases, with 15 bases of the junction left unmatched. The CDR3 coding sequence is TGTGCCAGCAGCCCAAAAAAGGGACAGGGTTGGTCGGGGGCCAACGTCCTGACTTTC. It translates to CASSPKKGQGWSGANVLTF.

V and J are TRBV28 and TRBJ1-5; 8 bases map to TRBD1. After removal of 5 bases from V and 3 bases from J, the junction contained 6 bases not matched to a gene. The CDR3 is 15 residues long. Germline V CDR1 and CDR2: MDHEN, SYDVKM. CDR3 DNA sequence: TGTGCCAGCAGTCCGACAGGGGCGAACAATCAGCCCCAGCATTTT. Protein: CASSPTGANNQPQHF.

The table lists this clone with a few counts. The gene calls are TRBV6-1 and TRBJ1-5; D gene uncertain. The V end was cut by 3 bases, the J end by 5 bases, with 5 bases between. Germline V gene data show CDR1 as MNHNS and CDR2 as SASEGT. The CDR3 is 12 amino acids. CDR3 region: CASSEGHQPQHF. DNA for the CDR3: TGTGCCAGCAGTGAGGGCCATCAGCCCCAGCATTTT.